This T cell receptor (beta chain) was obtained from a study of Graves' ophthalmopathy and Graves' hyperthyroidism. J was trimmed by 4 bases and V by 6 bases; bases with no gene match: 8. The CDR3 sequence is 14 residues long. The germline V gene encodes CDR1 SQVTM and CDR2 ANQGSEA. The table lists this clonotype with a few counts. The antigen is undetermined. The authors amplified TCR beta CDR3 regions from RNA transcripts. HTBI-primed first-round RT-PCR preceded second-round multiplex PCR. MiXCR, applied by TCRdb to the multiplex PCR reads, yields one record per CDR3 protein. The table records hundreds of thousands of distinct CDR3 sequences, under 25% of them present only once. Whole-study results and caveats: Most expanded thyroid clonotypes above 0.001 frequency also appeared in blood. Progression of ophthalmopathy was predicted by the model with about 67% sensitivity and around 72% specificity. Sensitivity reached 85% to 90% and specificity about 81% for a 13-signature model separating ophthalmopathy from stable hyperthyroidism.

Recruitment covered hyperthyroidism patients aged 18 to 65 whose new diagnosis was of under 2 months' duration. The receptor's source is a woman aged 18-29 years with stable Graves' hyperthyroidism. Material: peripheral blood. The V call is TRBV29-1, the J call TRBJ1-1; 10 bases agree with TRBD1. CDR3 protein: CSVTATGGFTEAFF. CDR3 DNA: TGCAGCGTCACGGCGACAGGGGGCTTCACTGAAGCTTTCTTT. The whole variable domain, filled in from reference TRBV29-1 and TRBJ1-1, reads SAVISQKPSRDICQRGTSLTIQCQVDSQVTMMFWYRQQPGQSLTLIATANQGSEATYESGFVIDKFPISRPNLTFSTLTVSNMSPEDSSIYLCSVTATGGFTEAFFGQGTRLTVV.